This T cell receptor (beta chain) comes out of a study of Graves' ophthalmopathy and Graves' hyperthyroidism. Study-level findings and limits: The blood repertoire also included most expanded thyroid clonotypes above 0.001 frequency.

The CDR3 contains 15 residues. The V end was cut by 6 bases, the J end by 0 bases, with 14 bases between. CDR1 is ENHRY, CDR2 SYGVKD, per germline. This clonotype came up a few times. Its target is unknown. Amplifying from RNA transcripts, the study obtained TCR beta CDR3 regions. The first-round RT-PCR employed HTBI primers together with the Qiagen OneStep RT-PCR kit. A multiplex PCR was then performed as the second round. Via MiXCR, TCRdb re-called the multiplex PCR reads, giving one row per CDR3 protein. The sample holds 200,000 to 300,000 distinct CDR3 sequences, around 42% seen once. This receptor was taken from an adult man with Graves' ophthalmopathy. The chain carries TRBV10-3 and TRBJ1-1, with D tentatively TRBD1 (5 bases). Sequenced input: peripheral blood. CDR3 sequence (DNA): TGTGCCATCAGAACCCCCGGGACGGTGAACACTGAAGCTTTCTTT. As protein: CAIRTPGTVNTEAFF.